The TCR beta chain described here comes from a study of T-cell memory formation after mild COVID-19. Study at large: Largely, TCR clusters stayed within a single donor. General study points: Second-wave clones peaking on day 37 lacked confirmed SARS-CoV-2 specificity.

This clonotype has more than one count but fewer than ten. What it recognizes is unknown. Constant-segment primers and 5'RACE yielded cDNA libraries for TCR alpha and TCR beta, each carrying sample barcodes and UMIs. MiXCR, run by TCRdb on the 5' RACE reads, gives a single entry per CDR3 protein. The table has around 450,000 distinct CDR3 sequences, more than 20% seen once; the top ten hold around 8.8%. The clonotype was recovered from an adult woman who had mild COVID-19 (a few samples of this study predate the infection). Cell type and time point are not known. Material for sequencing was PBMCs or a T cell subset sorted from them (not recorded which).

CDR3 DNA: TGTGCCACCAGTGATGGGGGGGTCGGATCCTACAATGAGCAGTTCTTC. Amino acid sequence: CATSDGGVGSYNEQFF. The chain uses TRBV24-1 and TRBJ2-1; TRBD2 aligns across 7 bases. This CDR3 is built from 16 residues. Per the germline V gene, CDR1 is KGHDR and CDR2 is SFDVKD. The V and J ends lost 3 bases and 1 base, in that order; junction bases with no gene match: 5.